This T cell receptor (beta chain) was found in a study of cytomegalovirus exposure and HLA in healthy donors. Study conclusions and caveats: Previous analysis showed most TCR beta V segments were productive about 87% or about 30% of the time. It was reported that TCR beta sequences correctly inferred the HLA-A and HLA-B alleles for most subjects.

The primer mix had 60 Vbeta and 13 Jbeta primers. Profiling relied on immunoSEQ multiplex PCR, and the TCRdb table lists in-frame clones only, not all of them. Of 60,000 to 65,000 clones listed, less than 75% are singletons. As regards this clone: The antigen is unknown.

CDR3 length: 14 amino acids. V lost 5 bases to trimming and J lost 0 bases, with 11 bases between them. Germline V CDR1 and CDR2: SGHTA, FQGNSA. V gene TRBV7-2 combines with J gene TRBJ2-7; maybe TRBD2 (6 bases). The receptor was isolated from a man aged 45-60 years in good health and CMV-seropositive. The specimen was PBMCs. CDR3 bases: TGTGCCAGCAGCGCGGGACTGCCCTCCTACGAGCAGTACTTC. This gives the protein CASSAGLPSYEQYF.